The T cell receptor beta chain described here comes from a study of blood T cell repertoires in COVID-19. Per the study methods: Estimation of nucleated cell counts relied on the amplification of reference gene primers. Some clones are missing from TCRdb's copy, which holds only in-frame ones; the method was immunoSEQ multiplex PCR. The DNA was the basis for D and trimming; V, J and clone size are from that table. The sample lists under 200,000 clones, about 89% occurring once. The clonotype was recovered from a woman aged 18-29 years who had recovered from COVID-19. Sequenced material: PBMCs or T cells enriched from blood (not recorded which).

The CDR3 region is CASGDGAIWEQYF. The CDR3, as DNA: TGTGCTAGTGGTGACGGAGCCATTTGGGAGCAGTACTTC. The chain combines TRBV12-5 with TRBJ2-7; D is ambiguous. Trimming left V 5 bases short and J 7 bases short, with 15 bases between. Germline V lookup: CDR1 LGHNT, CDR2 FRNRAP. The CDR3 has 13 residues.